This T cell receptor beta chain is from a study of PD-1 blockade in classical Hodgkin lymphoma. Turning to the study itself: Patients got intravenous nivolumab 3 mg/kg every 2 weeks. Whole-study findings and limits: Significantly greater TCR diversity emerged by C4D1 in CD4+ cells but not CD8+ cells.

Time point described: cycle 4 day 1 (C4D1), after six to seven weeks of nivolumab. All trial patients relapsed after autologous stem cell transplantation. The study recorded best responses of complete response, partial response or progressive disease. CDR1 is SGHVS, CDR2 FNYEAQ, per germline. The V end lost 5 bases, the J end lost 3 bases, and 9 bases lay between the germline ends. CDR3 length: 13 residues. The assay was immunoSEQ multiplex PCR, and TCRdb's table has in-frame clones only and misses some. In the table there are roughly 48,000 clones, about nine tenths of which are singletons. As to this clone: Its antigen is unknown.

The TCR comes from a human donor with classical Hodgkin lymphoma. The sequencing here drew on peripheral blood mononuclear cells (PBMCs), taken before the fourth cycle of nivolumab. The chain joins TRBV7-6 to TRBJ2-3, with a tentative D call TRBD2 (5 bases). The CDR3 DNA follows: TGTGCCAGCAGCCCCACTAGGACAGATACGCAGTATTTT. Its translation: CASSPTRTDTQYF.